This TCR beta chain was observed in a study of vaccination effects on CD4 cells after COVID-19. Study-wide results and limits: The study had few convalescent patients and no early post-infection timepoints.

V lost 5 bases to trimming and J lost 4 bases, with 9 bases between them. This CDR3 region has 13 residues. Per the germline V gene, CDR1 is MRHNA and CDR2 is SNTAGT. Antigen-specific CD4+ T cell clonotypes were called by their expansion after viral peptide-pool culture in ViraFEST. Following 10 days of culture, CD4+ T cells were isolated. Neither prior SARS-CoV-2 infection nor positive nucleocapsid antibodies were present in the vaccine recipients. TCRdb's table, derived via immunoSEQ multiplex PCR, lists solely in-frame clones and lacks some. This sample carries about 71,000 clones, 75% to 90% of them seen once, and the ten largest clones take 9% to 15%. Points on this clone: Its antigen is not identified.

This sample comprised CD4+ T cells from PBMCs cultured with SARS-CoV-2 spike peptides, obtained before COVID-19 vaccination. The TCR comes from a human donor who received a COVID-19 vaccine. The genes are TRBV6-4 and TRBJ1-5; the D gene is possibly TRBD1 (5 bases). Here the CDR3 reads CASSWGENQPQHF. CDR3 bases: TGTGCCAGCAGTTGGGGGGAAAATCAGCCCCAGCATTTT.